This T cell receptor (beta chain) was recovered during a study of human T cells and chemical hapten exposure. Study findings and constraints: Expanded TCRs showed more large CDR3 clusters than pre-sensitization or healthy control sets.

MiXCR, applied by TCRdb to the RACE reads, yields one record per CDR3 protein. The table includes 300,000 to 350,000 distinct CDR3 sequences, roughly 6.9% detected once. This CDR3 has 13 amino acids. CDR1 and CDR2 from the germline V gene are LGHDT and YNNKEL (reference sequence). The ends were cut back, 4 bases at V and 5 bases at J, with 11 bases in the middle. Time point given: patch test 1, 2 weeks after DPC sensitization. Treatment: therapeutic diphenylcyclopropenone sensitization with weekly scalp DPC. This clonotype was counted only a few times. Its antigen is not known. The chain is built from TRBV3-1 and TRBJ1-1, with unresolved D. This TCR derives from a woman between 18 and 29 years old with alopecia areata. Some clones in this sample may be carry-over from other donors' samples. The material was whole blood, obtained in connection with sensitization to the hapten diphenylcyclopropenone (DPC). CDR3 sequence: CASSLYWRTEAFF. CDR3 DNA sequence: TGTGCCAGCAGCCTATACTGGAGAACTGAAGCTTTCTTT.